The 12 T cell receptor beta chains below all came from one sample that was sequenced in a study of T cells in Graves' hyperthyroidism and ophthalmopathy. Amplification of TCR beta CDR3 regions used RNA as the template. An initial round of RT-PCR targeting the TCR CDR3 relied on the HTBI primer set. TCRdb reanalysed the multiplex PCR reads using MiXCR and keeps one entry per CDR3 protein. The sample consists of fewer than 350,000 distinct CDR3 sequences, approximately 19% of them appearing once. Material for sequencing was blood. These TCRs come from a man aged 50 or older with Graves' ophthalmopathy.

The chain joins TRBV6-1 to TRBJ2-7, with TRBD1 matching 9 bases. The ends lost 5 bases at V and 5 bases at J; junction bases unmatched: 4. The CDR3 is 13 residues long. From germline, CDR1 is MNHNS and CDR2 SASEGT. CDR3 bases: TGTGCCAGCAGTTATGGGACAGGGAACGAGCAGTACTTC. Translation gives CASSYGTGNEQYF.

This clonotype was recorded a few times. This may stem from a read error, because a much larger clone lies one nucleotide away. V and J are TRBV5-1 and TRBJ2-5; D is unclear. The length of the CDR3 is 14 residues. The V gene lost 3 bases and the J gene lost 4 bases, with 13 bases spanning the gap. CDR1 and CDR2 from the germline V gene are SGHRS and YFSETQ. DNA for the CDR3: TGCGCCAGCAGCTCGGGCATATCGGGAGAGACCCAGTACTTC. Protein sequence: CASSSGISGETQYF.

This clonotype appeared many times. V and J are TRBV11-2 and TRBJ2-7; maybe TRBD2 (6 bases). Trimming took off 1 base at V and 6 bases at J, with 16 bases between the two ends. Germline loops: CDR1 SGHAT, CDR2 FQNNGV. The CDR3 covers 15 residues. Here the CDR3 reads CASSLGIRRESEQYF. The CDR3 DNA reads as TGTGCCAGCAGCTTAGGTATCAGGAGGGAATCCGAGCAGTACTTC.

In this sample, this clonotype turned up once. The CDR3 DNA is TGTGCCAGCAGTGAACTTCTAAATTCACCCCTCCACTTT. Protein product: CASSELLNSPLHF. V is TRBV6-1 and J is TRBJ1-6; D uncertain. The CDR3 covers 13 residues. Germline V gives CDR1 MNHNS, CDR2 SASEGT. V lost 2 bases, J lost 7 bases, and 6 bases lay in between.

The table lists this clonotype with many counts. The rearrangement uses TRBV11-2 and TRBJ2-1, with D perhaps matching TRBD2 (5 bases). The CDR3 has 15 residues. Looked up from germline, CDR1 is SGHAT and CDR2 is FQNNGV. The ends were cut back, 6 bases at V and 0 bases at J, with 12 bases in the middle. CDR3 coding DNA: TGTGCCAGCAGGGTAGCGTTTAGCTCCTACAATGAGCAGTTCTTC. It codes for CASRVAFSSYNEQFF.

The table lists this clonotype with many counts. The CDR3 spells CASNYYRNEQYF. The DNA of the CDR3 is TGTGCCAGCAACTACTACCGCAATGAGCAGTACTTC. The rearrangement uses TRBV28 and TRBJ2-1, with D unresolved. The last part of the DNA fits TRBJ2-7 better; the J call may be wrong. The CDR3 sequence is 12 residues long. Germline values: CDR1 MDHEN, CDR2 SYDVKM.

This clonotype was seen at least ten times. This sequence joins TRBV15 and TRBJ2-1; 9 positions match TRBD1. Germline CDR1 LNHNV, CDR2 YYDKDF (reference sequence). V trimming: 1 base; J trimming: 5 bases; junction bases outside the gene matches: 6. The CDR3 loop spans 16 amino acids. CDR3 residues: CATSRGGTGRNNEQFF. CDR3 coding DNA: TGTGCCACCAGCAGAGGCGGGACAGGGCGCAACAATGAGCAGTTCTTC.

This chain links TRBV20-1 with TRBJ1-2; D perhaps matches TRBD1 (5 bases). In germline, CDR1 is DFQATT, CDR2 SNEGSKA (reference sequence). The V and J ends lost 4 bases and 3 bases respectively, with 6 bases between them. The CDR3 has 11 residues. CDR3 DNA sequence: TGCAGTGCTATACAGGACTATGGCTACACCTTC. Translated, it gives CSAIQDYGYTF.

The table lists this clonotype with many counts. CDR3 sequence (DNA): TGTGCCAGCATACAATCCCTCGGCGGTGCGGCTATAAACACTGAAGCTTTCTTT. It translates to CASIQSLGGAAINTEAFF. This chain links TRBV7-9 with TRBJ1-1; D not certain. The CDR3 is 18 amino acids. The V end lost 7 bases, the J end lost 2 bases, and 26 bases lay between the germline ends. The germline gives CDR1 SEHNR, CDR2 FQNEAQ (reference sequence).

The J gene is TRBJ2-5, the V gene TRBV24-1; D possibly uses TRBD1 or TRBD2 (6 bases each). CDR1 and CDR2 from the germline V gene are KGHDR and SFDVKD. Between the trimmed V and J ends, which lost 5 bases and 4 bases, there was a span of 13 bases. The CDR3 covers 14 residues. The CDR3 spells CATSARGGRETQYF. The CDR3 nucleotides are TGTGCCACCAGTGCACGAGGGGGGCGAGAGACCCAGTACTTC.

The chain carries TRBV18 and TRBJ2-1; 7 bases line up with TRBD1. The J call is in doubt because the DNA end fits TRBJ2-7 better. Germline CDR1 reads KGHSH; CDR2 reads LQKENI. The CDR3 sequence is 19 residues long. In nucleotides, the CDR3 is TGTGCCAGCTCACCACCGTATGAGCCCGGGACAGCCCAGTGGAATGAGCAGTACTTC. It is translated as CASSPPYEPGTAQWNEQYF.

In this sample, this clonotype turned up a few times. The chain is built from TRBV9 and TRBJ2-5; D possibly corresponds to TRBD1 (5 bases). The CDR3 is 15 residues long. The V end was cut by 5 bases, the J end by 2 bases, with 16 bases between. Germline-derived CDR1 and CDR2 are SGDLS and YYNGEE. The CDR3 reads CASRKGRGSQETQYF. The CDR3 nucleotides are TGTGCCAGCAGGAAGGGTAGGGGTTCTCAAGAGACCCAGTACTTC.